This TCR beta chain was recorded in a study of control samples from healthy donors and cancer patients. Generated by immunoSEQ multiplex PCR, the TCRdb table keeps only in-frame clones and is missing some. The sample records 95,000 to 150,000 clones, more than 70% being singletons. Sequencing was done on a sample of blood. This clonotype originated in a man between 40 and 49 years old in good health.

CDR3 residues: CATSRDGSGNQPQHF. The CDR3 DNA reads as TGTGCCACCAGCAGAGATGGGTCCGGGAATCAGCCCCAGCATTTT. The genes are TRBV15 and TRBJ1-5; D call uncertain. The germline V gene encodes CDR1 LNHNV and CDR2 YYDKDF (reference sequence). This CDR3 contains 15 residues. V was clipped by 0 bases and J by 4 bases, with 10 bases between them.